The 10 T cell receptor beta chains below were found in one sample sequenced in a study of T-cell memory formation after mild COVID-19. TCRdb reprocessed the 5' RACE reads via MiXCR and lists one record per CDR3 protein. The sample has 150,000 to 200,000 distinct CDR3 sequences; 10% to 15% are singletons. The specimen was PBMCs or a T cell subset sorted from them (not recorded which). Every receptor here comes from a young man who had mild COVID-19 (a few samples of this study predate the infection). Cell type and time point are not known.

The J gene is TRBJ1-5, the V gene TRBV2; D is ambiguous. The CDR3 has 14 residues. Looked up from germline, CDR1 is SNHLY and CDR2 is FYNNEI. V dropped 5 bases and J dropped 0 bases, with 8 bases sitting between them. Here the CDR3 DNA reads TGTGCCAGCAGTCCGTCTTATAGCAATCAGCCCCAGCATTTT. This translates into CASSPSYSNQPQHF.

The chain joins TRBV7-6 to TRBJ1-4; 8 bases map to TRBD1. V lost 1 base, J lost 4 bases, and 11 bases stayed unmatched. Per the germline V gene, CDR1 is SGHVS and CDR2 is FNYEAQ. CDR3 length: 18 residues. The CDR3 loop is CASSLVWGRGQNNEKLFF. The CDR3 region has the DNA TGTGCCAGCAGCTTAGTCTGGGGCAGGGGGCAGAATAATGAAAAACTGTTTTTT.

This clonotype has only a few counts. The genes are TRBV12-3 or TRBV12-4 and TRBJ1-2; D unclear. The V end was cut by 6 bases, the J end by 4 bases, with 12 bases between. The CDR3 has 13 residues. As DNA, the CDR3 is TGTGCCAGCAGCCCCTCGGACCGCTATGGCTACACCTTC. It translates to CASSPSDRYGYTF.

This clonotype has only a few counts. The chain carries TRBV12-3 or TRBV12-4 and TRBJ2-5; TRBD2 might be the D (5 bases). This CDR3 has 14 residues. V was trimmed by 3 bases and J by 5 bases, leaving 13 bases between them. The CDR3 DNA sequence: TGTGCCAGCAGTTTTATGTCCGGGGAGGAGACCCAGTACTTC. This encodes CASSFMSGEETQYF.

The J gene is TRBJ1-3, the V gene TRBV6-6; D gene ambiguous. Trimming took off 5 bases at V and 4 bases at J, with 3 bases between the two ends. Germline-derived CDR1 and CDR2 are MNHNY and SVGAGI (reference sequence). The CDR3 is made up of 11 amino acids. CDR3 in DNA: TGTGCCAGCAGTATGGGAAACACCATATATTTT. This codes for CASSMGNTIYF.

This clonotype was recorded a few times. The CDR3 sequence is CASSLSGEFYQPQHF. The CDR3 DNA reads as TGTGCCAGCAGCTTATCGGGGGAATTCTATCAGCCCCAGCATTTT. J is TRBJ1-5 and V is TRBV7-2, with D possibly being TRBD1 (5 bases). Germline V gene data show CDR1 as SGHTA and CDR2 as FQGNSA. The CDR3 totals 15 residues. The V end was cut by 2 bases, the J end by 5 bases, with 13 bases between. Filled out from reference TRBV7-2 and TRBJ1-5, the complete variable domain reads GAGVSQSPSNKVTEKGKDVELRCDPISGHTALYWYRQSLGQGLEFLIYFQGNSAPDKSGLPSDRFSAERTGGSVSTLTIQRTQQEDSAVYLCASSLSGEFYQPQHFGDGTRLSIL.

The chain has TRBV4-3 and TRBJ1-4; D is possibly TRBD1 (5 bases). The CDR3 extends over 16 amino acids. V was pared by 0 bases and J by 8 bases, with 16 bases between. CDR1 is LGHNA and CDR2 is YSLEER in the germline V gene. CDR3 coding DNA: TGCGCCAGCAGCCAAGATGGGGGGGAAGTGGAAGAAAAACTGTTTTTT. Its protein is CASSQDGGEVEEKLFF.

This rearrangement joins TRBV7-2 to TRBJ2-5; D is ambiguous. Germline loops: CDR1 SGHTA, CDR2 FQGNSA. CDR3 length equals 15 residues. Trimming stripped 6 bases from V and 0 bases from J, with 14 bases between. The CDR3 DNA follows: TGTGCCAGCAGGAAAATCCCACTCGACCAAGAGACCCAGTACTTC. Translation gives CASRKIPLDQETQYF. Combining the CDR3 with reference TRBV7-2 and TRBJ2-5 gives the whole variable domain GAGVSQSPSNKVTEKGKDVELRCDPISGHTALYWYRQSLGQGLEFLIYFQGNSAPDKSGLPSDRFSAERTGGSVSTLTIQRTQQEDSAVYLCASRKIPLDQETQYFGPGTRLLVL.

The chain recombines TRBV7-2 with TRBJ1-4, with D maybe TRBD1 (5 bases). The germline V gene encodes CDR1 SGHTA and CDR2 FQGNSA. V gave up 4 bases and J gave up 3 bases, with 12 bases separating them. The CDR3 sequence is 15 residues long. The CDR3 region has the DNA TGTGCCAGCAGCTCCCTCGGGGGGTCTAATGAAAAACTGTTTTTT. Translated, it gives CASSSLGGSNEKLFF.

In this sample, this clonotype turned up many times. The chain links TRBV7-3 to TRBJ2-1; D is undetermined. The CDR3 spans 12 residues. V lost 4 bases to trimming and J lost 10 bases, with 11 bases between them. Germline V CDR1 and CDR2: SGHTA, FQGTGA. As DNA, the CDR3 is TGTGCCAGCAGCTCATCCTCCGGGGAGCAGTTCTTC. Translated, it gives CASSSSSGEQFF.